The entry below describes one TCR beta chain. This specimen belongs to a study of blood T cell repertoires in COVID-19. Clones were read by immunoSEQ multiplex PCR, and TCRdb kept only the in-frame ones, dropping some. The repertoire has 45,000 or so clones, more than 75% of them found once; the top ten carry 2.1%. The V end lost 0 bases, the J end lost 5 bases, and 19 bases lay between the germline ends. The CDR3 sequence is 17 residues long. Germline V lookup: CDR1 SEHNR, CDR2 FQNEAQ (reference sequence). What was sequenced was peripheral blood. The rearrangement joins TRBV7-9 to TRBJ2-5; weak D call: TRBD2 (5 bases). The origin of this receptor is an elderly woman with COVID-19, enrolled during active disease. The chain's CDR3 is CASSLATASRGSETQYF. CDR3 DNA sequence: TGTGCCAGCAGCTTAGCGACGGCTTCCCGGGGATCCGAGACCCAGTACTTC.